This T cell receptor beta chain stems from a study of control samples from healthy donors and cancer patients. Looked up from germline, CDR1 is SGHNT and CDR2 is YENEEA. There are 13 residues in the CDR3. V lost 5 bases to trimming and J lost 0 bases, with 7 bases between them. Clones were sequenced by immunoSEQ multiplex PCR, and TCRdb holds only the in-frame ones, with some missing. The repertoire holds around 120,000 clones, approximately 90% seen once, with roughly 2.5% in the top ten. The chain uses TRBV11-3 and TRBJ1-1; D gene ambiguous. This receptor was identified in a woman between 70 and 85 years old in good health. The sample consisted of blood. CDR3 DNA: TGTGCCAGCAGCGGTACTCTGAACACTGAAGCTTTCTTT. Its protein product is CASSGTLNTEAFF.